This T cell receptor (beta chain) stems from a study of T cells in Graves' hyperthyroidism and ophthalmopathy. The overall study: Peripheral blood was taken when the disease was first diagnosed, before any treatment began.

Notes on the study in general: For ophthalmopathy, model prediction preceded onset by a median roughly 6.5 months. Most thyroid clonotypes expanded above 0.001 were also detected in blood.

In its sample, this clonotype ranks as medium-sized (0.01 to 0.1%). The antigen remains unidentified. Diagnosis relied on clinical symptoms, serum thyroxine and TRAb, thyroid ultrasound and orbital computed tomography. Amplified regions were TCR beta CDR3 sequences from RNA transcripts. TCR CDR3 regions were first amplified by RT-PCR with HTBI primers. TCRdb re-called the multiplex PCR reads through MiXCR, storing one row per CDR3 protein. The data contain tens of thousands of distinct CDR3 sequences, approximately 46% of them singletons. The CDR3 runs 16 residues. The germline V gene encodes CDR1 DFQATT and CDR2 SNEGSKA (reference sequence). The V end was cut by 2 bases, the J end by 0 bases, with 14 bases between.

The V call is TRBV20-1, the J call TRBJ2-1, with a weak D call TRBD2 (5 bases). This receptor was identified in a woman aged 30 to 39 with Graves' hyperthyroidism. The source material was blood. The CDR3 is CSARLSVAHSYNEQFF. The CDR3 bases are TGCAGTGCTAGATTGAGTGTAGCGCACTCCTACAATGAGCAGTTCTTC.